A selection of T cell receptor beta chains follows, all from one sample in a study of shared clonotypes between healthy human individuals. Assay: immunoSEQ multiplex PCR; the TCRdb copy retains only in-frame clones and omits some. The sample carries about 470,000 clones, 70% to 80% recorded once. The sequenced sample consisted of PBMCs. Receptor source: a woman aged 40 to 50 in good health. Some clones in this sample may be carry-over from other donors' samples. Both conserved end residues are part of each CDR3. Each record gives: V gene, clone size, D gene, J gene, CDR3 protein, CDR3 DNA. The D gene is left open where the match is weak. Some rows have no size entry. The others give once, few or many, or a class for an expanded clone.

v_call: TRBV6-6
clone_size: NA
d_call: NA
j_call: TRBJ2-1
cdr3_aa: CASSYYGPQYEQFF
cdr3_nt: TGTGCCAGCAGTTACTACGGCCCCCAGTATGAGCAGTTCTTC

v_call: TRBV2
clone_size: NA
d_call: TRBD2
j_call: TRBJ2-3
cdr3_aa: CASLGLAGGTDTQYF
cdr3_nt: TGTGCCAGCCTCGGACTAGCGGGAGGCACAGATACGCAGTATTTT

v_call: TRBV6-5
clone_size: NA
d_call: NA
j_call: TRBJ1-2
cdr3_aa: CATRQDYGYTF
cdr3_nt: TGTGCCACCAGACAGGACTATGGCTACACCTTC

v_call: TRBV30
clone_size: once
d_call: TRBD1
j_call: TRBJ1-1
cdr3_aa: CAWQTGGMNTEAFF
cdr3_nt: TGTGCCTGGCAGACAGGGGGCATGAACACTGAAGCTTTCTTT

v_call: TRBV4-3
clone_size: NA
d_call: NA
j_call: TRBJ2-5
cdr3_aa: CASSQRSWGGGETQYF
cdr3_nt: TGCGCCAGCAGCCAGCGCTCGTGGGGGGGCGGAGAGACCCAGTACTTC

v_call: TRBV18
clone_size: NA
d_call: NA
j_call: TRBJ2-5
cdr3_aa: CASSPPASQETQYF
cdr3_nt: TGTGCCAGCTCACCACCGGCCAGTCAAGAGACCCAGTACTTC

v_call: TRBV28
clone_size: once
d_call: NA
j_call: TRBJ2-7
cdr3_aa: CASSLTTNYEQYF
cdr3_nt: TGTGCCAGCAGTTTAACAACAAACTACGAGCAGTACTTC

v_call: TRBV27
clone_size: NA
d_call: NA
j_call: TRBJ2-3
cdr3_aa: CASSQADTQYF
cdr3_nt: TGTGCCAGCAGTCAAGCAGATACGCAGTATTTT

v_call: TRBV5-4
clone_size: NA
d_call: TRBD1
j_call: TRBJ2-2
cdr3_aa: CASSLRTGKNTGELFF
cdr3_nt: TGTGCCAGCAGCTTGAGGACAGGGAAGAACACCGGGGAGCTGTTTTTT

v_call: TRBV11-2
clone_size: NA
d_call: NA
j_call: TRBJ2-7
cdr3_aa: CASSSPGGRPVSYEQYF
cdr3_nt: TGTGCCAGCAGCTCTCCCGGTGGACGGCCGGTTTCCTACGAGCAGTACTTC

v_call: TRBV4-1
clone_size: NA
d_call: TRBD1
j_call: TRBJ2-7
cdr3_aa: CASSGTGQGHSYEQYF
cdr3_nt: TGCGCCAGCAGCGGAACGGGACAGGGGCACTCCTACGAGCAGTACTTC

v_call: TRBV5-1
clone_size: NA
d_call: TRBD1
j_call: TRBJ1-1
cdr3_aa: CASSLAYRGVNTEAFF
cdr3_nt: TGCGCCAGCAGCTTGGCCTACAGGGGGGTTAACACTGAAGCTTTCTTT

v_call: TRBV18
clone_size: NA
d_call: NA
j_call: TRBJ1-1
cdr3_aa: CASRSSDTTEAFF
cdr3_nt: TGTGCCAGCCGGAGCAGTGATACCACTGAAGCTTTCTTT

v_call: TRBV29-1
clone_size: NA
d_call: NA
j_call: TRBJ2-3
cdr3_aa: CSVRGSGNTDTQYF
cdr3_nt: TGCAGCGTTCGGGGGAGCGGCAACACAGATACGCAGTATTTT

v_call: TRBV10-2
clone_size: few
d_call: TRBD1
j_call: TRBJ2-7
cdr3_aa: CASSGQAYEQYF
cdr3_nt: TGCGCCAGCTCCGGACAGGCCTACGAGCAGTACTTC

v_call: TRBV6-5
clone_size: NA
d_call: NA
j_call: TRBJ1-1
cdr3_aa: CASSYGLRLNTEAFF
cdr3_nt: TGTGCCAGCAGTTACGGGCTCCGTCTGAACACTGAAGCTTTCTTT

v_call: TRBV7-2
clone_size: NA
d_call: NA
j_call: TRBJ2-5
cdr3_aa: CASSLGAGPETQYF
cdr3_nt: TGTGCCAGCAGCTTAGGGGCAGGGCCGGAGACCCAGTACTTC

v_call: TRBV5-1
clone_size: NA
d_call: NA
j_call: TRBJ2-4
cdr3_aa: CASSLPRGPVGNIQYF
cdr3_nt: TGCGCCAGCAGCTTGCCCCGGGGACCCGTGGGGAACATTCAGTACTTC

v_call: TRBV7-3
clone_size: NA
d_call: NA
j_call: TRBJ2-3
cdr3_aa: CASSLSSDADTQYF
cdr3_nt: TGTGCCAGCAGCTTAAGTTCAGATGCAGATACGCAGTATTTT

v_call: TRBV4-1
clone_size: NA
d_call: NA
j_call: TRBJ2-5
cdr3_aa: CASSHRVSMQETQYF
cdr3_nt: TGCGCCAGCAGTCACAGGGTGTCCATGCAAGAGACCCAGTACTTC

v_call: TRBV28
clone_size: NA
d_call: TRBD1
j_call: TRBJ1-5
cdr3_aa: CASSLTGTARGQPQHF
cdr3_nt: TGTGCCAGCAGTTTAACCGGGACAGCCCGCGGTCAGCCCCAGCATTTT

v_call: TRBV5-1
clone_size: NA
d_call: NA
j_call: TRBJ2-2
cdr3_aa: CASSPRGTGAGELFF
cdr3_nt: TGCGCCAGCAGTCCCAGGGGGACGGGGGCCGGGGAGCTGTTTTTT

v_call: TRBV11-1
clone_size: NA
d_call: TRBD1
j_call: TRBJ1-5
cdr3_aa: CASSAGTAQPQHF
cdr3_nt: TGTGCCAGCAGCGCCGGGACAGCTCAGCCCCAGCATTTT

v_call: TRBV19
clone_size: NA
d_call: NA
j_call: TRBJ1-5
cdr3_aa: CASSIGGNGQPQHF
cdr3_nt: TGTGCCAGTAGTATAGGAGGGAATGGGCAGCCCCAGCATTTT

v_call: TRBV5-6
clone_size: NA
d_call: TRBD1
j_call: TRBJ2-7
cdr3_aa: CASSLGLSGGYEQYF
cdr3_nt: TGTGCCAGCAGCTTGGGACTGTCAGGGGGCTACGAGCAGTACTTC

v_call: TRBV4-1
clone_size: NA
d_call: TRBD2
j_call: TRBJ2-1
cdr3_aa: CASSHLLAGFNDNEQFF
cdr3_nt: TGCGCCAGCAGCCACTTGCTAGCGGGATTTAATGACAATGAGCAGTTCTTC

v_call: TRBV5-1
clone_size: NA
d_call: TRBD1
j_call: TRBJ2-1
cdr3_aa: CASSLEDRAYNEQFF
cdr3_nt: TGCGCCAGCAGCTTGGAGGACAGGGCCTACAATGAGCAGTTCTTC

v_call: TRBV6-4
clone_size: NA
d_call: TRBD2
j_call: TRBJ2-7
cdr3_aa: CASSDSQGLEAYEQYF
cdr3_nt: TGTGCCAGCAGTGACTCGCAGGGACTAGAAGCCTACGAGCAGTACTTC

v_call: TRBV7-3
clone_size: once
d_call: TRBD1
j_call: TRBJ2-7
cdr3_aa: CASSYQGAGEQYF
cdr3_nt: TGTGCCAGCAGCTACCAGGGGGCGGGTGAGCAGTACTTC

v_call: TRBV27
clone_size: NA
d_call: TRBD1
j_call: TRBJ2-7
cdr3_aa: CASRSLDRVGASSYEQYF
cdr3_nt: TGTGCCAGCCGCTCCCTCGACAGGGTTGGGGCGAGCTCCTACGAGCAGTACTTC

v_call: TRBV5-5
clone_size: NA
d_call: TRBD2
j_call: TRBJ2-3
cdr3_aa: CASSPGLAGVSTDTQYF
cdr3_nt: TGTGCCAGCAGCCCGGGACTAGCGGGAGTGAGCACAGATACGCAGTATTTT

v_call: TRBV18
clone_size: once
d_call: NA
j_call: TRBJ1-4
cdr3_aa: CASSPAAPGSPNEKLFF
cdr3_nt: TGTGCCAGCTCACCAGCAGCGCCTGGATCGCCTAATGAAAAACTGTTTTTT

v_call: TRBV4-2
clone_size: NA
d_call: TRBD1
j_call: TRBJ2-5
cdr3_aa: CASSQKGGQGWETQYF
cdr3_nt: TGTGCCAGCAGCCAAAAAGGGGGACAGGGGTGGGAGACCCAGTACTTC

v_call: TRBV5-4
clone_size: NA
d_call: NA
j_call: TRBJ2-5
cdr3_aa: CASSLNLVSGEQYF
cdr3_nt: TGTGCCAGCAGCTTGAACCTAGTTTCTGGGGAGCAGTACTTC

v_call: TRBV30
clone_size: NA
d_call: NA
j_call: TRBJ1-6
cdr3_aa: CAWSGGGVGSLHF
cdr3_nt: TGTGCCTGGAGTGGGGGGGGTGTGGGATCCCTCCACTTT

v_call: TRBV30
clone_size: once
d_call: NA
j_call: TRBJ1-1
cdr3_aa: CAWSVRGGIEAFF
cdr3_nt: TGTGCCTGGAGTGTACGGGGGGGGATTGAAGCTTTCTTT

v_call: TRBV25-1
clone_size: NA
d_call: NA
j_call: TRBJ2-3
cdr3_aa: CASSDEGRRTDTQYF
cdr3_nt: TGTGCCAGCAGTGATGAGGGACGAAGAACAGATACGCAGTATTTT

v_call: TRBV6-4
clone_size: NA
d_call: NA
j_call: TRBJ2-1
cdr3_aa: CASSDSEGGEADEQFF
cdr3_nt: TGTGCCAGCAGTGACTCTGAGGGAGGTGAGGCGGATGAGCAGTTCTTC

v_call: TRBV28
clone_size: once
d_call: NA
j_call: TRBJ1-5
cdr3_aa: CASSLSVAGRVQPQHF
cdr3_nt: TGTGCCAGCAGTTTATCCGTGGCAGGCCGGGTTCAGCCCCAGCATTTT

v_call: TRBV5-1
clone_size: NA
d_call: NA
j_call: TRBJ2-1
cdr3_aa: CASSLDVKSSYNEQFF
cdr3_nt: TGCGCCAGCAGCTTGGATGTGAAGAGCTCCTACAATGAGCAGTTCTTC